This TCR beta chain was sequenced in a study of Ad26.COV2.S vaccination and SARS-CoV-2 variants. For the study at large: Within the COV1001 Ad26.COV2.S trial arm, the donor was enrolled. Study-wide findings and caveats: Comparability of non-spike TCR breadth was observed across vaccine and placebo recipients.

Assay: immunoSEQ multiplex PCR; the TCRdb copy retains only in-frame clones and omits some. This table has about 480,000 clones, 87% appearing once. As regards this clone: Its specificity is not known.

From germline, CDR1 is MDHEN and CDR2 SYDVKM. This CDR3 has 16 residues. V shed 6 bases and J 9 bases; nucleotides not matched to a gene: 18. Treatment: over 15 received Ad26.COV2.S at low or high dose, single or two shots; 5 received placebo; per-sample allocation not given. Sampling took place 63 days after the first vaccine or placebo injection. This clonotype was sampled from a person between 18 and 65 years old who received the Ad26.COV2.S COVID-19 vaccine or a placebo. The J gene is TRBJ2-7, the V gene TRBV28, with TRBD1 identical over 9 bases. Material: peripheral blood, obtained in a trial of Ad26.COV2.S vaccine versus placebo. This CDR3 reads CASSPGSGQGFLVQYF. As DNA, the CDR3 is TGTGCCAGCAGCCCCGGATCCGGACAGGGGTTTCTAGTGCAGTACTTC.